This TCR beta chain was documented in a study of shared clonotypes between healthy human individuals (dated by TCRdb to 2018 to 2020). Regarding the study in general: Three men and a couple of women, aged 18 to 49 years, made up the cohort. For each donor, CD4 naive and CD4 memory were each run on three plates, CD8 naive on two plates, and CD8 memory on one plate. Per donor, leukapheresis produced somewhere between about 0.9 and 9 billion PBMCs. To estimate repertoire size and how much clonotype sharing occurs between individuals, the study deeply sequenced the blood TCR repertoires of about five healthy adults. Libraries were prepared and TCR repertoires were sequenced by different laboratories using diverse techniques, in order to increase sequencing depth and limit assay-specific biases.

Using the deep immunoSEQ assay, TCR CDR3 regions were amplified from genomic DNA by multiplex PCR. Genomic DNA extracted from each cell subset was distributed evenly over all wells of several immunoSEQ 96-well plates, and each plate served as one replicate. For sorted subsets, approximately 190 ng genomic DNA, equal to some 28,000 T cell genomes, was loaded into each replicate PCR. The purified libraries were quantified using a Qubit 3.0 fluorometer, sized with a Bioanalyzer 2100, and then quantified again using the KAPA Library Quantification kit. Every immunoSEQ 96-well plate was sequenced on a dedicated single-read 150-cycle Illumina NextSeq 550 flow cell. The original methods were these. The immunoSEQ output contained only junctional sequences without quality scores, so filtering could not match that applied to full-length reads. Sequences were annotated with PyIR, a Python wrapper for IgBLAST v1.9, and V/J genes and CDR3 were assigned using IMGT germline references. Any read was removed if the V/J assignment was weak (E-value above 1e-6), the CDR3 was missing, or the read contained stop codons, out-of-frame junctions, or ambiguous translated residues. V3J clonotypes were defined by identical inferred V gene, J gene, and CDR3 amino acid sequence. Percentage overlap between repertoires was computed as shared unique clonotypes divided by the size of the smaller repertoire. Richness of each repertoire was evaluated using RTK rarefaction, the Chao1 estimator, and Recon v2.1 estimates of unobserved clonotypes. Generation probabilities were computed with OLGA for all TCRbeta clonotypes obtained by the gDNA method from a handful of donors. The table was pulled from immuneACCESS by TCRdb, which kept in-frame rearrangements only. Such tables lose some clones; where checked, under half of the loss comes from unresolved V genes, and the rest has no known cause. That table furnishes V, J and clone size, whereas the DNA furnished D and trimming. In this sample the table shows 550,000 to 800,000 clones, roughly 70% of which occur a single time. The biggest ten clones account for over 1.5% of the sample.

CDR1 and CDR2 are drawn from the germline V gene: MGHDK, SYGVNS. The CDR3, from cysteine to phenylalanine, totals 16 residues. The CDR3 DNA has 48 bases and is translated from base 1. V lost 3 bases and J lost 4 bases; the stretch between them is 19 bases long. On this clone: Its antigen is unknown. No qualities accompany the bases; no much larger clone lies one base away.

General conclusions and limits of the study: Compared with non-shared clonotypes, clonotypes shared by all four sorted-subset donors had higher generation probabilities. About 5% of naive CD4, more than 3% of naive CD8, about 2.1% of memory CD4, and around 0.42% of memory CD8 clonotypes were shared across several donors. Naive subsets generally had larger estimated clonotype richness than memory subsets did. Even with the large sequencing depth, rarefaction of the sorted-subset datasets indicated that sequencing was incomplete. The genetic and exposure-history diversity represented was limited by the small number of donors. Sampling was restricted to blood, and TCR repertoires in tissues likely differ from the TCR repertoires found in blood. Pairwise subsampling led to the expectation that sequencing depth would affect the degree of clonotype sharing among donors.

The donors were healthy, HIV-negative adults who had no recently reported acute infections or vaccinations. Every donor was a Caucasian adult living in Nashville, Tennessee, USA. CD4+ T cells were enriched through magnetic negative selection, after which naive cells were positively selected on CD45RA and the remaining negative fraction served as the memory subset. Blood was collected by leukapheresis, and PBMCs were isolated by Ficoll-Histopaque density gradient centrifugation and then cryopreserved in liquid nitrogen vapor phase. Purity and quantity of every magnetically sorted T cell population were checked by analytical flow cytometry. Each sorted fraction had its genomic DNA isolated and then quantified by UV absorbance on a Nanodrop 2000c.

The sequence derives from a woman aged 30 to 39 in good health. The sequenced material came from memory CD4+ T cells sorted from blood. The cell subset or site label here, explained by the study, means: CD45RA-negative fraction. The rearrangement joined TRBV25-1 to TRBJ2-7, with a weak D call of TRBD1 (8 bases match). The CDR3 here reads CASSDRGGTGSYEQYF. The nucleotide sequence reads as follows: TGTGCCAGCAGTGATAGGGGGGGGACAGGATCATACGAGCAGTACTTC.